This TCR beta chain originates from a study of CD8 T cells in Susac syndrome. CDR1 SNHLY and CDR2 FYNNEI come from the germline V gene. The CDR3 loop spans 14 amino acids. V shed 5 bases, J shed 2 bases, and the junction held 6 bases outside the gene matches. Random hexamers were used to reverse transcribe about 0.5 to 1 ug of RNA. Amplification of TCR beta CDR3 across 54 Vbeta and 13 Jbeta was performed with immunoSEQ multiplex PCR. Via MiXCR, TCRdb re-called the immunoSEQ multiplex PCR reads, giving one row per CDR3 protein. Here the sample spans roughly 120,000 distinct CDR3 sequences, more than 90% being singletons.

The V and J genes are TRBV2 and TRBJ2-7; 7 bases agree with TRBD2. This TCR was recovered from a human donor in good health. Input material: CD4+ T cells from PBMCs. In nucleotides, the CDR3 is TGTGCCAGCAGTCTTAGCGGGCCTACCTACGAGCAGTACTTC. Amino acids: CASSLSGPTYEQYF.